The sequence of this T cell receptor beta chain was determined in a study of Ad26.COV2.S vaccination and SARS-CoV-2 variants. Treatment in this sample: some 20 received Ad26.COV2.S at low or high dose, single or two shots; about 5 received placebo; per-sample allocation not given. At day 63 after the first vaccine or placebo injection, samples were drawn. TCRdb keeps only in-frame clones here, not all; method: immunoSEQ multiplex PCR. The table lists 350,000 to 400,000 clones, roughly nine tenths of them singletons, with approximately 3.7% in the top ten. The CDR3 has 15 residues. Germline V CDR1 and CDR2: MNHEY, SMNVEV (reference sequence). Trimming took 5 bases from V and 4 from J, leaving 18 bases between them.

The genes are TRBV27 and TRBJ2-7, with D possibly being TRBD2 (6 bases). The specimen comprised peripheral blood, sampled in a trial of Ad26.COV2.S vaccine versus placebo. The TCR sequence derives from a person between 18 and 59 years old who received the Ad26.COV2.S COVID-19 vaccine or a placebo. CDR3 residues: CASSPRGGGFYEQYF. In DNA, the CDR3 is TGTGCCAGCAGTCCGAGGGGAGGCGGCTTTTACGAGCAGTACTTC.